This T cell receptor (beta chain) was obtained from a study of blood T cell repertoires in COVID-19. Methods used by the authors: Quantification of nucleated cells was approximated via reference gene primer amplification. Profiling relied on immunoSEQ multiplex PCR, and the TCRdb table lists in-frame clones only, not all of them. The DNA gave D and trimming, while V, J and clone size come from that table. The data contain about 120,000 clones, 75% to 85% of them singletons. The CDR3 runs 15 residues. Trimming took off 3 bases at V and 0 bases at J, with 11 bases between the two ends. Germline lookup yields CDR1 KGHSH and CDR2 LQKENI.

The chain employs TRBV18 and TRBJ1-1, with D unclear. The TCR sequence derives from a human donor in a cohort sampled during active COVID-19. Sequencing was carried out using peripheral blood. The CDR3 DNA reads as TGTGCCAGCTCACCCCAGGCCGCTATGAACACTGAAGCTTTCTTT. It yields the protein CASSPQAAMNTEAFF.